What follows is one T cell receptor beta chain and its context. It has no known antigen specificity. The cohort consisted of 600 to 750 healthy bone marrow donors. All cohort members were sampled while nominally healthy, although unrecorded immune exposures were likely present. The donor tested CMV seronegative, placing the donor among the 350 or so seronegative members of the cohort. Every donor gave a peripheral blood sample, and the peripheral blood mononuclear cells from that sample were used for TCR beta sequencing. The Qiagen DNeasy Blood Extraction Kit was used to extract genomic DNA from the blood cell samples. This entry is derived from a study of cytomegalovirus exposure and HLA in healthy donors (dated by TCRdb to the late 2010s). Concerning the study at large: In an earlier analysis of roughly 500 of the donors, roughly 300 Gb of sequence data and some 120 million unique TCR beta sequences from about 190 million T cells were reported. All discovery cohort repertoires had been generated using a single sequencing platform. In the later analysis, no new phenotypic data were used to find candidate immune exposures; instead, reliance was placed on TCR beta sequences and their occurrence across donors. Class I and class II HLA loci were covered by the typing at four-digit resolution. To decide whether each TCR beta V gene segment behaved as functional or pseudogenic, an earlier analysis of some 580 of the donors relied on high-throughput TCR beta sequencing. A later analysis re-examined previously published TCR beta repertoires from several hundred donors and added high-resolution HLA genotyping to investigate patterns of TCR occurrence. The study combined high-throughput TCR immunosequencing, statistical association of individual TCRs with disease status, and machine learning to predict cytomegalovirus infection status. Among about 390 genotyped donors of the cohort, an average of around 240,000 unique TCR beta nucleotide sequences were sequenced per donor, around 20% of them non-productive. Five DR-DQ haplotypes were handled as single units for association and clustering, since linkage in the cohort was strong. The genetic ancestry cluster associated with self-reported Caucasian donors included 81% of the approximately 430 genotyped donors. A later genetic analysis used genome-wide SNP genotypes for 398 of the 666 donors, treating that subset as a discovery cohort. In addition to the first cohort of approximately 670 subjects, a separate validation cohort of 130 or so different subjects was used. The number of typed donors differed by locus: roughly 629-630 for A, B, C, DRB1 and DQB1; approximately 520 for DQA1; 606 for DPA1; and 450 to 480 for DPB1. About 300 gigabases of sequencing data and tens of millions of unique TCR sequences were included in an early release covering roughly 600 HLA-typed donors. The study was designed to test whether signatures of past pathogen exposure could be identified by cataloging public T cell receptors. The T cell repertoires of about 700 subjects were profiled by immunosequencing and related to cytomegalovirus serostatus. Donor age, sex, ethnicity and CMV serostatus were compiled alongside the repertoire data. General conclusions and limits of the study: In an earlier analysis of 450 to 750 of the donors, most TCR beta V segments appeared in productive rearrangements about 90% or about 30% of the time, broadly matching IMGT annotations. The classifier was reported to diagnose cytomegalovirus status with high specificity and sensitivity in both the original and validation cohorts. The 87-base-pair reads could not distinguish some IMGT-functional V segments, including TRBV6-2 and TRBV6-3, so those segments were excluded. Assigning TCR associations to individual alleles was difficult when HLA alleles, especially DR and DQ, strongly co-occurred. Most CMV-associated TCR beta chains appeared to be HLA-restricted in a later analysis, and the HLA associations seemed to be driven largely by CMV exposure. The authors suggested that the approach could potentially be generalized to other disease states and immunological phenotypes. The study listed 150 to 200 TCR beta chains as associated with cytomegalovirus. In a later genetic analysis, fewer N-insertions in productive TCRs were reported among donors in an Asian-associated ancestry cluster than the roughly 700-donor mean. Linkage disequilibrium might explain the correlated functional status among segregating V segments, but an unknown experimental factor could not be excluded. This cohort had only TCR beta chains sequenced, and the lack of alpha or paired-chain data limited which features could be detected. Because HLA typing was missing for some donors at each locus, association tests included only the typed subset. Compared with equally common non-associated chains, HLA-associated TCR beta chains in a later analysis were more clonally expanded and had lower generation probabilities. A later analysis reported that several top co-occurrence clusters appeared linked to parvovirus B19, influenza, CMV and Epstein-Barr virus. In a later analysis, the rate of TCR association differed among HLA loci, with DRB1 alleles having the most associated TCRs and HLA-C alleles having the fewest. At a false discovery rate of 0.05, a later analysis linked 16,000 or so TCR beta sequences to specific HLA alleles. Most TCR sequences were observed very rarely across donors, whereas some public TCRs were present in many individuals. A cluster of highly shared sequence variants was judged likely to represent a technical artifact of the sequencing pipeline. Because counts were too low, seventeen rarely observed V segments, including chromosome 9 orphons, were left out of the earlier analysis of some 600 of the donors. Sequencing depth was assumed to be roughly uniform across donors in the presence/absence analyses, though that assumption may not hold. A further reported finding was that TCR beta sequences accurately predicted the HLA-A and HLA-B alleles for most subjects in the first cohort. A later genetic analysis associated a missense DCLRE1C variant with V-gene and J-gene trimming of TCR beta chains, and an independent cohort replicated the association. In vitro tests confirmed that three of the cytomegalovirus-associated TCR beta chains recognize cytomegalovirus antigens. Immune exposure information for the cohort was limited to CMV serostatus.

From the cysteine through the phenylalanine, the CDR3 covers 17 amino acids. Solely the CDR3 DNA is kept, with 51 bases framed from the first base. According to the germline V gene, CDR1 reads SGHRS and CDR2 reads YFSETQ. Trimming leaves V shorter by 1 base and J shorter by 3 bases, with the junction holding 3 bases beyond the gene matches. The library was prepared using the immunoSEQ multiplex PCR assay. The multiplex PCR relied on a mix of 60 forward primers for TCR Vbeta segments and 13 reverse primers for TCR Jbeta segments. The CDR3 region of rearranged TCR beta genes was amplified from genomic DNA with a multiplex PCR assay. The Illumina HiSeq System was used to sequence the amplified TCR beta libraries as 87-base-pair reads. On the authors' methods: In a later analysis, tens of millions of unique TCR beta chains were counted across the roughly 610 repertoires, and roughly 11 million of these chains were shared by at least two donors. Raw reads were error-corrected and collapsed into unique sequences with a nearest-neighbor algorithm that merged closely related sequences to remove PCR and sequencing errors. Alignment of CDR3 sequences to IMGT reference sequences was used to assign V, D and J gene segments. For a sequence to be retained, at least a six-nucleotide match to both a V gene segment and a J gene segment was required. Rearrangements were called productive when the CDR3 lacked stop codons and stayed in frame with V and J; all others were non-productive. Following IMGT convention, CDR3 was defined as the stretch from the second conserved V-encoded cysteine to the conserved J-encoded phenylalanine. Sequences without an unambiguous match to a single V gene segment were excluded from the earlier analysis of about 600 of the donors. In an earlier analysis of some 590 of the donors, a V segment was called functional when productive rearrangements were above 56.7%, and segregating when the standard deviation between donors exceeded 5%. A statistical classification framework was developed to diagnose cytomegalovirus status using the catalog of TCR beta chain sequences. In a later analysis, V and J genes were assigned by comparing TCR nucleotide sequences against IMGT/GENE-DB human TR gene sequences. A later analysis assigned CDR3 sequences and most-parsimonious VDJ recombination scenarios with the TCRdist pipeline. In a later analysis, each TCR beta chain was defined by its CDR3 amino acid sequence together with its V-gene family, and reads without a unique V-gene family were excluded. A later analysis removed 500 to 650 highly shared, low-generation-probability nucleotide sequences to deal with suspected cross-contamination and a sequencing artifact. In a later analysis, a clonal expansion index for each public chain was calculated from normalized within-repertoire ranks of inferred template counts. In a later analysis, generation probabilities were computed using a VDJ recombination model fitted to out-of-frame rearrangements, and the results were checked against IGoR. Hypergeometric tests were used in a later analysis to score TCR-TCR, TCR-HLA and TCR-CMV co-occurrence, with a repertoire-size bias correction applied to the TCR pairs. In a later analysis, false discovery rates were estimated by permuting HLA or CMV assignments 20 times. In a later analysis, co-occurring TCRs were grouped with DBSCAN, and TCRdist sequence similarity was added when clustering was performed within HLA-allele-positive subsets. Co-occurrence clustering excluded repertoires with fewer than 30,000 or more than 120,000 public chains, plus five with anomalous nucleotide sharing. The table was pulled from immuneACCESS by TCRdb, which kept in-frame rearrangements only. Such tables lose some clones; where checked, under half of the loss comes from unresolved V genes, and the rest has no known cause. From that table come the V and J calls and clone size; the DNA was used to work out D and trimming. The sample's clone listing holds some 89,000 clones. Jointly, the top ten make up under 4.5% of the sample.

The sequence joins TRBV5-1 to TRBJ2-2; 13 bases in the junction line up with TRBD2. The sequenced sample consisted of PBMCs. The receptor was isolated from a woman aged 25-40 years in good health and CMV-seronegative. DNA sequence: TGCGCCAGCAGCTTGAGGACTAGCGGGAGAGACACCGGGGAGCTGTTTTTT. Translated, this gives CASSLRTSGRDTGELFF.